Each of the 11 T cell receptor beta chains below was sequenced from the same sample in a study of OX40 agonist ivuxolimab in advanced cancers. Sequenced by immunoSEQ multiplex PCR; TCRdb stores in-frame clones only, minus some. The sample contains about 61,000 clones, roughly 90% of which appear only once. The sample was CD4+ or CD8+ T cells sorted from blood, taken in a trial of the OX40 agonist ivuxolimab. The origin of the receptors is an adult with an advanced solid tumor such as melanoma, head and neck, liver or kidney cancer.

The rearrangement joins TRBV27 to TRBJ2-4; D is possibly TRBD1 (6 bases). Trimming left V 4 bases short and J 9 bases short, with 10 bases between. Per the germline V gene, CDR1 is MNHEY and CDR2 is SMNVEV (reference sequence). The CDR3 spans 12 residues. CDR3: CASSYGGGIQYF. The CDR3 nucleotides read TGTGCCAGCAGTTATGGGGGCGGCATTCAGTACTTC.

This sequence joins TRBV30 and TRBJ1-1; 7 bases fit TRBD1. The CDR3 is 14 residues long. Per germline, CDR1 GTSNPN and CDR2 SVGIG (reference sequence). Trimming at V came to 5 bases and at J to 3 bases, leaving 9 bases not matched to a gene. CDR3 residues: CAWAPLGGHTEAFF. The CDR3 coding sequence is TGTGCCTGGGCTCCATTAGGGGGCCACACTGAAGCTTTCTTT.

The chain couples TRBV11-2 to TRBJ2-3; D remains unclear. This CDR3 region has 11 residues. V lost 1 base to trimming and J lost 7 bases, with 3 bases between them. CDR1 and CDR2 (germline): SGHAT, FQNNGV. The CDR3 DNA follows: TGTGCCAGCAGCTTAGTGTATACGCAGTATTTT. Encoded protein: CASSLVYTQYF.

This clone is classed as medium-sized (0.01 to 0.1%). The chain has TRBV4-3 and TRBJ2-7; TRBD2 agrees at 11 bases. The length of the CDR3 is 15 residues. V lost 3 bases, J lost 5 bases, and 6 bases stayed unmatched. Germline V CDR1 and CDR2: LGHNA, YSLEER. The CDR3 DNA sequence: TGCGCCAGCAGCCATATAGCGGGGGGGATGAACGAGCAGTACTTC. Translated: CASSHIAGGMNEQYF.

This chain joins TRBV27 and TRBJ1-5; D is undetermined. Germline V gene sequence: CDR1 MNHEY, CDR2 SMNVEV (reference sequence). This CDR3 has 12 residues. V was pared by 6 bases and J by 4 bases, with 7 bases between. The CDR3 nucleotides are TGTGCCAGCAGCACCACAAATCAGCCCCAGCATTTT. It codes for CASSTTNQPQHF.

CDR3 sequence: CASRISTGAFTEAFF. In nucleotides, the CDR3 is TGTGCCAGCAGAATTTCGACAGGGGCTTTCACTGAAGCTTTCTTT. The V gene is TRBV27, the J gene TRBJ1-1, with 8 bases aligning to TRBD1. The CDR3 has 15 amino acids. Germline CDR1 and CDR2: MNHEY and SMNVEV (reference sequence). V shed 6 bases and J 4 bases; nucleotides not matched to a gene: 10.

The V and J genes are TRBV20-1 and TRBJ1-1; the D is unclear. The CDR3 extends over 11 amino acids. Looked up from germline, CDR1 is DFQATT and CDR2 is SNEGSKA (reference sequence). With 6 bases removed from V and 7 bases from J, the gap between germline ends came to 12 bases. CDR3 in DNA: TGCAGTGCCATACCCTTTGGTGAAGCTTTCTTT. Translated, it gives CSAIPFGEAFF.

The CDR3 region is CASSLAGTRWTEAFF. CDR3 coding DNA: TGTGCCAGCAGCTTAGCCGGGACAAGGTGGACTGAAGCTTTCTTT. The J gene is TRBJ1-1, the V gene TRBV11-2; D might be TRBD1 (6 bases). With 1 base removed from V and 5 bases from J, the gap between germline ends came to 14 bases. Germline-derived CDR1 and CDR2 are SGHAT and FQNNGV. The CDR3 sequence is 15 residues long.

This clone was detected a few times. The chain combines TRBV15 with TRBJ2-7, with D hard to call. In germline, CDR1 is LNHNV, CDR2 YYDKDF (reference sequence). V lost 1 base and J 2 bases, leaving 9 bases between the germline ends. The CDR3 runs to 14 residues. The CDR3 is CATSRGSLPYEQYV. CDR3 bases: TGTGCCACCAGCAGAGGGAGCTTGCCCTACGAGCAGTACGTC.

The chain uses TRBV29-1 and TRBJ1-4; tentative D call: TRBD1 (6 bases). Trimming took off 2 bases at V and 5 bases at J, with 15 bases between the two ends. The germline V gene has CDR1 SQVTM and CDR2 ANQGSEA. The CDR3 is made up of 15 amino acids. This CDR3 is CSVESPEGGNEKLFF. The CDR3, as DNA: TGCAGCGTTGAAAGCCCGGAAGGGGGGAATGAAAAACTGTTTTTT.

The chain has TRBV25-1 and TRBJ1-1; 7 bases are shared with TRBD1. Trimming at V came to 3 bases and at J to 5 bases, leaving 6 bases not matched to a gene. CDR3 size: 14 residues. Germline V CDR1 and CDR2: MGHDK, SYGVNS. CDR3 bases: TGTGCCAGCAGTGAGCAGGGGGAGGTGACTGAAGCTTTCTTT. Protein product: CASSEQGEVTEAFF.